Following are 16 T cell receptor beta chains from one sample sequenced in a study of blood T cell repertoires in COVID-19. The repertoire was sequenced with immunoSEQ multiplex PCR; TCRdb's copy has only in-frame clones and lacks some. Among some 150,000 clones listed, over 75% were seen once. Input material: peripheral blood. These receptors originate from a man aged 55 to 70 with active or convalescent COVID-19.

The chain combines TRBV5-6 with TRBJ2-6; 8 nucleotides match TRBD2. The germline V gene has CDR1 SGHDT and CDR2 YYEEEE. The CDR3 runs to 16 residues. V dropped 5 bases and J dropped 4; count of bases not matched to a gene: 8. CDR3 nucleotide sequence: TGTGCCAGCAGAAGGGCCGGGGGGGCCGGGGCCAACGTCCTGACTTTC. It encodes CASRRAGGAGANVLTF.

The chain carries TRBV24-1 and TRBJ2-2; 7 positions agree with TRBD2. Germline trimming cut 10 bases from V and 4 bases from J; bases unmatched to any gene: 8. Germline-derived CDR1 and CDR2 are KGHDR and SFDVKD. The length of the CDR3 is 14 residues. In DNA, the CDR3 is TGTGCCACAGGGAAAGCGGGAAGCACCGGGGAGCTGTTTTTT. Translated: CATGKAGSTGELFF.

The J gene is TRBJ2-3, the V gene TRBV2; D call uncertain. V gave up 11 bases and J gave up 3 bases, with 9 bases separating them. Germline values: CDR1 SNHLY, CDR2 FYNNEI. There are 11 residues in the CDR3. The CDR3 reads CAGLGTDTQYF. CDR3 nucleotide sequence: TGTGCCGGGCTTGGTACAGATACGCAGTATTTT.

This sequence joins TRBV27 and TRBJ1-2; D call uncertain. CDR1 and CDR2 (germline): MNHEY, SMNVEV (reference sequence). With 4 bases removed from V and 4 bases from J, the gap between germline ends came to 13 bases. The CDR3 runs to 14 residues. CDR3 coding DNA: TGTGCCAGCAGTTCCAACTCCGGAGGCTATGGCTACACCTTC. Translating it yields CASSSNSGGYGYTF.

V usage is TRBV4-3 and J usage is TRBJ2-1; TRBD2 matches 7 bases. CDR3 length: 14 amino acids. Per germline, CDR1 LGHNA and CDR2 YSLEER. V lost 2 bases to trimming and J lost 6 bases; unmatched junction nucleotides: 4. This CDR3 reads CASSQRLALNEQFF. The CDR3, as DNA: TGCGCCAGCAGCCAACGACTAGCCCTCAATGAGCAGTTCTTC.

The chain combines TRBV14 with TRBJ2-7, with D perhaps matching TRBD1 (5 bases). The CDR3 runs to 14 residues. Germline lookup yields CDR1 SGHDN and CDR2 FVKESK. The V gene lost 5 bases and the J gene lost 4 bases, with 15 bases spanning the gap. CDR3 amino acids: CASSKDTGPYEQYF. The CDR3, as DNA: TGTGCCAGCAGCAAGGACACAGGCCCATACGAGCAGTACTTC.

V is TRBV16 and J is TRBJ1-3, with 7 bases that match TRBD1. V lost 5 bases to trimming and J lost 2 bases; unmatched junction nucleotides: 6. This CDR3 has 15 residues. CDR1 is KGHSY, CDR2 FQNENV, per germline. CDR3 residues: CASSVGTAAGNTIYF. The CDR3 DNA reads as TGTGCCAGCAGCGTCGGGACAGCTGCTGGAAACACCATATATTTT.

The gene calls are TRBV4-3 and TRBJ1-5; TRBD1 matches 9 bases. CDR1 is LGHNA, CDR2 YSLEER, per germline. The ends lost 7 bases at V and 2 bases at J; junction bases unmatched: 15. This CDR3 contains 18 residues. The CDR3 loop reads CASTTVGTGTPGNQPQHF. CDR3 nucleotide sequence: TGCGCCAGCACCACTGTCGGGACAGGGACGCCGGGCAATCAGCCCCAGCATTTT.

This clone was found once. This chain joins TRBV15 and TRBJ1-1; unclear D gene. Germline CDR1 reads LNHNV; CDR2 reads YYDKDF (reference sequence). CDR3 length equals 11 residues. V shed 0 bases and J shed 14 bases, with 10 bases lying between them. The CDR3 spells CATSRDYSKFF. CDR3 DNA sequence: TGTGCCACCAGCAGAGATTATAGTAAGTTCTTT. Full variable domain (outside the CDR3, taken from reference TRBV15 and TRBJ1-1): DAMVIQNPRYQVTQFGKPVTLSCSQTLNHNVMYWYQQKSSQAPKLLFHYYDKDFNNEADTPDNFQSRRPNTSFCFLDIRSPGLGDTAMYLCATSRDYSKFFGQGTRLTVV.

There are a few counts of this clone. The chain employs TRBV30 and TRBJ1-1, with D possibly matching TRBD1 (5 bases). CDR3 size: 12 residues. In germline, CDR1 is GTSNPN, CDR2 SVGIG (reference sequence). The V end lost 4 bases, the J end lost 4 bases, and 10 bases lay between the germline ends. Written as DNA, the CDR3 is TGTGCCTGGAACGGCAGGGTCACTGAAGCTTTCTTT. Its translation is CAWNGRVTEAFF.

This clone has just a few counts. The V and J genes are TRBV28 and TRBJ2-7, with 7 bases matching TRBD1. This CDR3 comprises 13 residues. The germline V gene has CDR1 MDHEN and CDR2 SYDVKM. J lost 4 bases, V lost 6 bases, and 6 bases had no gene match. The CDR3 loop reads CASRGTVIYEQYF. The CDR3 nucleotides read TGTGCCAGCAGGGGGACAGTGATTTACGAGCAGTACTTC.

This clone was seen once. This rearrangement joins TRBV10-3 to TRBJ2-2, with 8 bases fitting TRBD2. The CDR3 sequence is 15 residues long. From germline, CDR1 is ENHRY and CDR2 SYGVKD. V trimming: 8 bases; J trimming: 6 bases; junction bases outside the gene matches: 11. This chain's CDR3 is CAIRPSDGGAGELFF. The CDR3, as DNA: TGTGCCATCCGACCCTCGGACGGGGGGGCCGGGGAGCTGTTTTTT.

V usage is TRBV10-3 and J usage is TRBJ1-2; no clear D. Trimming removed 3 bases from V and 2 bases from J, with 7 bases in between. Looked up from germline, CDR1 is ENHRY and CDR2 is SYGVKD. The CDR3 is made up of 13 amino acids. For the CDR3, the DNA is TGTGCCATCAGTGACGAACAAAACTATGGCTACACCTTC. This gives the protein CAISDEQNYGYTF.

The CDR3 spells CASSPPQKETQYF. For the CDR3, the DNA is TGTGCCAGCTCACCACCGCAGAAAGAGACCCAGTACTTC. V and J are TRBV18 and TRBJ2-5; no clear D gene. The CDR3 spans 13 residues. CDR1 and CDR2 from the germline V gene are KGHSH and LQKENI. V dropped 0 bases and J dropped 3 bases, with 5 bases sitting between them. Supplemented by reference TRBV18 and TRBJ2-5, the full variable domain reads NAGVMQNPRHLVRRRGQEARLRCSPMKGHSHVYWYRQLPEEGLKFMVYLQKENIIDESGMPKERFSAEFPKEGPSILRIQQVVRGDSAAYFCASSPPQKETQYFGPGTRLLVL.

V is TRBV29-1 and J is TRBJ1-2; D call uncertain. In germline, CDR1 is SQVTM, CDR2 ANQGSEA. This CDR3 has 10 residues. The germline V and J ends were trimmed by 3 bases and 9 bases, with 8 bases remaining between them. CDR3 amino acids: CSVDTDSYTF. CDR3 nucleotide sequence: TGCAGCGTTGACACTGATAGCTACACCTTC.

The chain recombines TRBV7-6 with TRBJ2-2; a possible D gene is TRBD1 (6 bases). The CDR3 covers 15 residues. CDR1 and CDR2 (germline): SGHVS, FNYEAQ. V lost 5 bases and J 4 bases, leaving 14 bases between the germline ends. CDR3 residues: CASSLRGTPTGELFF. In nucleotides, the CDR3 is TGTGCCAGCAGCCTCAGGGGCACTCCCACCGGGGAGCTGTTTTTT.